The table lists the clone carrying this T cell receptor (beta chain) with a few counts. No antigen is known for it. The sample belongs to a study of breast tumors, draining lymph nodes, adjacent tissues. Samples came from axillary lymph nodes draining the breast cancer. Overall study findings and caveats: Tumors had less TCR diversity than lymph nodes, more than nontumor tissue. Tumor and nontumor repertoires were significantly more similar in luminal-like than in basal-like breast cancer.

CDR1 is LGHDT, CDR2 YNNKEL, per germline (reference sequence). The CDR3 covers 15 residues. Trimming took off 4 bases at V and 7 bases at J, with 17 bases between the two ends. TCRdb passed the multiplex PCR reads through MiXCR, listing each CDR3 protein once. The table records about 140,000 distinct CDR3 sequences, 32% of them present only once. The V and J genes are TRBV3-1 and TRBJ2-1; D gene uncertain. The specimen sequenced was axillary lymph node tissue. The source of this sequence is a female donor with breast cancer. Some clones in this sample may be carry-over from other donors' samples. The CDR3 nucleotides read TGTGCCAGCAGCCTATCGGCCACCGCGGAGAATGAGCAGTTCTTC. This sequence encodes CASSLSATAENEQFF.